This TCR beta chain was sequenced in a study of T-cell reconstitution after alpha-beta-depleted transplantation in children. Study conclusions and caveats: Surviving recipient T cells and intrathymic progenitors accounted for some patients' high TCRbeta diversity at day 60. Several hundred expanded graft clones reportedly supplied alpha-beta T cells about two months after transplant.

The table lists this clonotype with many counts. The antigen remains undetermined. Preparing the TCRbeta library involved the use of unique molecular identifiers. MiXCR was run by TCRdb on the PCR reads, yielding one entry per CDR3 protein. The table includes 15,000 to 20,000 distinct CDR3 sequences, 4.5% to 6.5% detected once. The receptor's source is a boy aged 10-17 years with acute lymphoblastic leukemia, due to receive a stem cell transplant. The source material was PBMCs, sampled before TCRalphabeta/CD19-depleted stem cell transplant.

Written as DNA, the CDR3 is TGCGCCAGCAGCCCCCAGGGGTTCCAAGAGACCCAGTACTTC. Translation gives CASSPQGFQETQYF. The chain recombines TRBV4-1 with TRBJ2-5; a weak D match, TRBD1 (6 bases). There are 14 residues in the CDR3. V lost 4 bases to trimming and J lost 1 base, with 10 bases between them. The V gene's germline CDR1 is MGHRA and CDR2 YSYEKL.